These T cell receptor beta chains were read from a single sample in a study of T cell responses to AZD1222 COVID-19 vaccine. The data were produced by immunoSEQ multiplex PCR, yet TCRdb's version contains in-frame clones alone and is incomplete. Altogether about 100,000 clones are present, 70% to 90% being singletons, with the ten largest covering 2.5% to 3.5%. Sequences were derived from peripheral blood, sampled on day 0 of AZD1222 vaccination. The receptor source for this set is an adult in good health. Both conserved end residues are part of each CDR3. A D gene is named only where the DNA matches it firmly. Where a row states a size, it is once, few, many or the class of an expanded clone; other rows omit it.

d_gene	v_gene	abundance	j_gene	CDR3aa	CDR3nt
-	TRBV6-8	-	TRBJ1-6	CASSYPNLNSPLHF	TGTGCCAGCAGTTACCCGAACCTGAATTCACCCCTCCACTTT
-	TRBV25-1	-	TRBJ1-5	CASSEAGIEPQHF	TGTGCCAGCAGTGAAGCGGGGATCGAGCCCCAGCATTTT
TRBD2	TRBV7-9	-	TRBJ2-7	CASSPPGLADSYEQYF	TGTGCCAGCAGCCCCCCGGGACTAGCGGACTCCTACGAGCAGTACTTC
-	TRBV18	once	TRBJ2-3	CASSPIPGTDTQYF	TGTGCCAGCTCACCAATTCCGGGGACAGATACGCAGTATTTT
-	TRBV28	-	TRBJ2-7	CASSGGPLGEQYF	TGTGCCAGCAGCGGGGGACCCTTGGGAGAGCAGTACTTC
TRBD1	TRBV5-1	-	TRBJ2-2	CASSLGGTAGGELFF	TGCGCCAGCAGCTTGGGTGGGACAGCCGGCGGGGAGCTGTTTTTT
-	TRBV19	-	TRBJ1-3	CASTQTVSGNTIYF	TGTGCCAGTACCCAGACAGTTTCTGGAAACACCATATATTTT
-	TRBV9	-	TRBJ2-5	CASSPSRQETQYF	TGTGCCAGCAGCCCCTCCCGTCAAGAGACCCAGTACTTC
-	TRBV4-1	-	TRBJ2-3	CASSPLGGGNTDTQYF	TGCGCCAGCAGCCCCCTGGGGGGAGGTAACACAGATACGCAGTATTTT
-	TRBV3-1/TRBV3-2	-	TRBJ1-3	CASSPLLVRSSGNTIYF	TGTGCCAGCAGCCCTCTCCTCGTTAGAAGCTCTGGAAACACCATATATTTT
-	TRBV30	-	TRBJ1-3	CAWSGVYSGNTIYF	TGTGCCTGGAGTGGTGTGTACTCTGGAAACACCATATATTTT
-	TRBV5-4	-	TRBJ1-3	CASSSWGSSGNTIYF	TGTGCCAGCAGCTCCTGGGGGAGCTCTGGAAACACCATATATTTT
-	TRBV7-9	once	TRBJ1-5	CASSLGEYQPQHF	TGTGCCAGCAGCTTAGGGGAGTATCAGCCCCAGCATTTT
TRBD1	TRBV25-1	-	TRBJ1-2	CASSNRDRGRGGYTF	TGTGCCAGCAGTAACCGGGACAGGGGGCGCGGTGGCTACACCTTC
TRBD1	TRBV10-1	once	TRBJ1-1	CASSGQGTAEAFF	TGCGCCAGCTCAGGACAGGGGACCGCTGAAGCTTTCTTT
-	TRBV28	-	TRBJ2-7	CASSQTRDNTYEQYF	TGTGCCAGCAGTCAGACCCGGGACAACACCTACGAGCAGTACTTC
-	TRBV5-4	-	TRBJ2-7	CASSFNRASSYEQYF	TGTGCCAGCAGCTTTAACAGGGCCAGCTCCTACGAGCAGTACTTC
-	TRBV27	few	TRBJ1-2	CASSSGPYYGYTF	TGTGCCAGCAGTTCGGGGCCGTACTATGGCTACACCTTC
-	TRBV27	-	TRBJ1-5	CASSIRGQYNQPQHF	TGTGCCAGCTCCATCAGAGGGCAGTACAATCAGCCCCAGCATTTT
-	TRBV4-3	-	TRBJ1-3	CASSQDLKDGNTIYF	TGCGCCAGCAGCCAAGATTTAAAGGATGGAAACACCATATATTTT
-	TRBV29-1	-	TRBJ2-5	CSVASLETQYF	TGCAGCGTTGCGAGTCTAGAGACCCAGTACTTC
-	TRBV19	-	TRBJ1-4	CASSIGGFRAVKLFF	TGTGCCAGTAGTATAGGCGGGTTTCGGGCGGTGAAACTGTTTTTT
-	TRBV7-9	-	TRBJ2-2	CASSLTRGITGELFF	TGTGCCAGCAGCTTAACGAGGGGCATTACCGGGGAGCTGTTTTTT
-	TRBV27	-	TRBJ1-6	CASSLYFGSYNSPLHF	TGTGCCAGCAGTTTATATTTTGGGTCCTATAATTCACCCCTCCACTTT
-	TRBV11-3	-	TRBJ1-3	CASSRGEPGNTIYF	TGTGCCAGCAGCCGAGGTGAACCCGGAAACACCATATATTTT
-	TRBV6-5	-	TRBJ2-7	CAAGTFYEQYF	TGTGCCGCTGGGACATTCTACGAGCAGTACTTC
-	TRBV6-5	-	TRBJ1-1	CASSYGAGAGTEAFF	TGTGCCAGCAGTTACGGGGCAGGTGCGGGGACTGAAGCTTTCTTT
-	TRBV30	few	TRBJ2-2	CAWSRLGTGELFF	TGTGCCTGGAGCCGACTAGGCACCGGGGAGCTGTTTTTT
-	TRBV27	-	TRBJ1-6	CASRTGPYHSPLHF	TGTGCCAGCAGAACGGGACCTTACCATTCACCCCTCCACTTT
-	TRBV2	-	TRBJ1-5	CASSGRYSNQPQHF	TGTGCCAGCAGTGGCAGGTATAGCAATCAGCCCCAGCATTTT
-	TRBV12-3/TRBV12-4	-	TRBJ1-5	CASSTRVEQPQHF	TGTGCCAGCAGCACCAGGGTGGAACAGCCCCAGCATTTT
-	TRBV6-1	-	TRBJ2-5	CASSEPTLIETQYF	TGTGCCAGCAGTGAACCTACTCTCATCGAGACCCAGTACTTC
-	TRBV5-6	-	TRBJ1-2	CASSFGGAAYGYTF	TGTGCCAGCAGTTTTGGGGGGGCAGCCTATGGCTACACCTTC
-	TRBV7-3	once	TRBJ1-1	CASSLTPATEAFF	TGTGCCAGCAGCTTAACACCCGCTACTGAAGCTTTCTTT
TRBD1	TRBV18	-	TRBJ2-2	CASSEGQGLSNTGELFF	TGTGCCAGCTCGGAAGGACAGGGGCTGTCGAACACCGGGGAGCTGTTTTTT
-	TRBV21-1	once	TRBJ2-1	CASRGLAGTYNEQFF	TGTGCCAGCAGAGGACTAGCGGGTACCTACAATGAGCAGTTCTTC
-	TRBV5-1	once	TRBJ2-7	CASSLVGGGTSYEQYF	TGCGCCAGCAGCTTGGTGGGCGGGGGCACTTCCTACGAGCAGTACTTC
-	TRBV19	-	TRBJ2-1	CASSIWEQGKEEQFF	TGTGCCAGTAGTATATGGGAACAGGGCAAGGAAGAGCAGTTCTTC
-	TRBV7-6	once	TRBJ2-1	CASSPRETGRPAYNEQFF	TGTGCCAGCAGCCCCAGGGAGACAGGACGACCCGCCTACAATGAGCAGTTCTTC
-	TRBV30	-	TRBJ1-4	CAWSRRPLTNEKLFF	TGTGCCTGGAGCAGGCGGCCCCTAACTAATGAAAAACTATTTTTT
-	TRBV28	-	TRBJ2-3	CASSTTAKRTQYF	TGTGCCAGCAGCACAACTGCGAAGCGGACGCAGTATTTT
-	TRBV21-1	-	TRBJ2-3	CASSRPLVTDTQYF	TGTGCCAGCAGCAGACCGCTAGTAACAGATACGCAGTATTTT
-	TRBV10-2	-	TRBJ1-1	CASGVQSPGTEAFF	TGCGCCAGCGGAGTACAATCCCCTGGCACTGAAGCTTTCTTT
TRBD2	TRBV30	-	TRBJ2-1	CAWKGRGGSYNEQFF	TGTGCCTGGAAGGGCCGCGGGGGTTCCTACAATGAGCAGTTCTTC
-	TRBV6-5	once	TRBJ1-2	CASGRQALNYGYTF	TGTGCCAGCGGTAGACAGGCTCTTAACTATGGCTACACCTTC
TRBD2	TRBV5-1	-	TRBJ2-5	CASSISGGALETQYF	TGCGCCAGCAGCATTAGCGGGGGGGCCTTGGAGACCCAGTACTTC
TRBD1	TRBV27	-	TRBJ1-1	CASSSRQGRTEAFF	TGTGCCAGCAGTTCCCGACAGGGGAGAACTGAAGCTTTCTTT
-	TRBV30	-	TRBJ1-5	CAWSGGLSNQPQHF	TGTGCCTGGAGTGGAGGGCTATCCAATCAGCCCCAGCATTTT
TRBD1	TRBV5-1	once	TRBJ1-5	CASSLGDSSNQPQHF	TGCGCCAGCAGCTTGGGGGACAGCTCCAATCAGCCCCAGCATTTT
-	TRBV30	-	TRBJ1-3	CAWSGGMQAGNTIYF	TGTGCCTGGAGTGGGGGCATGCAAGCTGGAAACACCATATATTTT
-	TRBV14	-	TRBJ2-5	CASSQEGETQYF	TGTGCCAGCAGCCAGGAGGGAGAGACCCAGTACTTC
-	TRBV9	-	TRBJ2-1	CASSVEGTSLRNEQFF	TGTGCCAGCAGCGTAGAAGGGACTTCCCTCCGGAATGAGCAGTTCTTC
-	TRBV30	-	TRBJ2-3	CAWSRSSRTDTQYF	TGTGCCTGGAGTCGGTCCTCTCGCACAGATACGCAGTATTTT
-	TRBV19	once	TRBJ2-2	CASNDRAARGTGELFF	TGTGCCAGTAACGACCGGGCCGCAAGGGGAACCGGGGAGCTGTTTTTT
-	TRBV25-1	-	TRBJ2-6	CASSEMNTGANVLTF	TGTGCCAGCAGTGAGATGAATACTGGGGCCAACGTCCTGACTTTC
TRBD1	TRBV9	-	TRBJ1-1	CASSVGGTGGTEAFF	TGTGCCAGCAGCGTAGGCGGGACAGGGGGCACTGAAGCTTTCTTT